A selection of T cell receptor beta chains follows, all from one sample in a study of blood T cell repertoires in COVID-19. Repertoires were generated with immunoSEQ multiplex PCR, while TCRdb's copy carries only in-frame clones and drops some. The data show around 450,000 clones, 80% to 90% seen once. The sample was peripheral blood. These receptors originate from a woman aged 25 to 39 with acute or convalescent COVID-19. Each CDR3 is given with its conserved first and last residue. A D gene is named only where the DNA matches it firmly. Rows give clone size only sometimes, using once, few, many, or a class for an expanded clone.

size: NA; D: TRBD1; V: TRBV18; J: TRBJ1-1; DNA: TGTGCCAGCTCACCCTCGGGAGGGGGCATCACTGAAGCTTTCTTT; CDR3: CASSPSGGGITEAFF
size: NA; D: TRBD1; V: TRBV20-1; J: TRBJ2-4; DNA: TGCAGTGCTAGTCGGAATTGGGACAGGGAAAACATTCAGTACTTC; CDR3: CSASRNWDRENIQYF
size: NA; D: NA; V: TRBV5-6; J: TRBJ1-3; DNA: TGTGCCAGCAGCTTGGGACTGATGCCTGGAAACACCATATATTTT; CDR3: CASSLGLMPGNTIYF
size: NA; D: TRBD1; V: TRBV28; J: TRBJ1-1; DNA: TGTGCCAGCAGTGCCCCGGGACAGGGGAACACTGAAGCTTTCTTT; CDR3: CASSAPGQGNTEAFF
size: NA; D: NA; V: TRBV5-1; J: TRBJ2-7; DNA: TGCGCCAGCAGCTTGGTGGTGGTGGGGCGCGATCCCTCCTACGAGCAGTACTTC; CDR3: CASSLVVVGRDPSYEQYF
size: NA; D: NA; V: TRBV6-5; J: TRBJ1-1; DNA: TGTGCCAGCAGACAAGTGAACACTGAAGCTTTCTTT; CDR3: CASRQVNTEAFF
size: NA; D: TRBD1; V: TRBV7-9; J: TRBJ1-1; DNA: TGTGCCAGCAGCTTGGCGGAGGGGGCGAACACTGAAGCTTTCTTT; CDR3: CASSLAEGANTEAFF
size: NA; D: NA; V: TRBV5-1; J: TRBJ1-1; DNA: TGCGCCAGCAGCTTATACGGCAGGTTGAACACTGAAGCTTTCTTT; CDR3: CASSLYGRLNTEAFF
size: NA; D: TRBD1; V: TRBV23-1; J: TRBJ1-5; DNA: TGCGCCAGCAGTCAACCGGGACAGACTAGCAATCAGCCCCAGCATTTT; CDR3: CASSQPGQTSNQPQHF
size: NA; D: TRBD1; V: TRBV6-5; J: TRBJ1-2; DNA: TGTGCCAGCAGTTACAGTGTCTGGGGACAGGGTGCTGGCTACACCTTC; CDR3: CASSYSVWGQGAGYTF
size: NA; D: TRBD2; V: TRBV30; J: TRBJ2-3; DNA: TGTGCCTGGGGGAGACTAGCCTCGCAGTATTTT; CDR3: CAWGRLASQYF
size: NA; D: NA; V: TRBV6-6; J: TRBJ2-7; DNA: TGTGCCAGCAGCCTAGGGGGTACCTACGAGCAGTACTTC; CDR3: CASSLGGTYEQYF
size: once; D: TRBD1; V: TRBV7-7; J: TRBJ2-7; DNA: TGTGCCAGCAGCCCCCGGACAGGGGGTGGGGGCGAGCAGTACTTC; CDR3: CASSPRTGGGGEQYF
size: NA; D: NA; V: TRBV10-3; J: TRBJ1-1; DNA: TGTGCCATCAGTGAAGCAGGGCTGAACACTGAAGCTTTCTTT; CDR3: CAISEAGLNTEAFF
size: NA; D: NA; V: TRBV6-5; J: TRBJ2-7; DNA: TGTGCCAGCAGTCCAAAGACACCTTTGGCCTACGAGCAGTACTTC; CDR3: CASSPKTPLAYEQYF
size: NA; D: NA; V: TRBV6-1; J: TRBJ1-6; DNA: TGTGCCAGCAGTGAACGAGCCGGTTTCATTTCACCCCTCCACTTT; CDR3: CASSERAGFISPLHF
size: NA; D: NA; V: TRBV6-6; J: TRBJ1-6; DNA: TGTGCCAGCAGTTACTCGGTCCAGGTGAGGGATTCACCCCTCCACTTT; CDR3: CASSYSVQVRDSPLHF
size: NA; D: NA; V: TRBV28; J: TRBJ1-2; DNA: TGTGCCAGCGGAGGACAGAACTATGGCTACACCTTC; CDR3: CASGGQNYGYTF
size: many; D: NA; V: TRBV27; J: TRBJ1-6; DNA: TGTGCCAGCAGCGTCCCAGGGTCTGATTCACCCCTCCACTTT; CDR3: CASSVPGSDSPLHF
size: NA; D: NA; V: TRBV27; J: TRBJ2-7; DNA: TGTGCCAGCAGTTCCGGCGGTTCCTACGAGCAGTACTTC; CDR3: CASSSGGSYEQYF
size: NA; D: NA; V: TRBV5-1; J: TRBJ1-2; DNA: TGCGCCAGCAGCTTGGAACCGTCATCGGATGGCTACACCTTC; CDR3: CASSLEPSSDGYTF
size: NA; D: TRBD1; V: TRBV18; J: TRBJ1-2; DNA: TGTGCCAGCTCACCAGTTACAGGGGGTAGTGGCTACACCTTC; CDR3: CASSPVTGGSGYTF
size: NA; D: NA; V: TRBV9; J: TRBJ1-3; DNA: TGTGCCAGCAGCGTAGGAGATTCTGGAAACACCATATATTTT; CDR3: CASSVGDSGNTIYF
size: NA; D: TRBD1; V: TRBV15; J: TRBJ1-6; DNA: TGTGCCACCAGCAACCCCCACGGACAGGGGATTGGTAATTCACCCCTCCACTTT; CDR3: CATSNPHGQGIGNSPLHF